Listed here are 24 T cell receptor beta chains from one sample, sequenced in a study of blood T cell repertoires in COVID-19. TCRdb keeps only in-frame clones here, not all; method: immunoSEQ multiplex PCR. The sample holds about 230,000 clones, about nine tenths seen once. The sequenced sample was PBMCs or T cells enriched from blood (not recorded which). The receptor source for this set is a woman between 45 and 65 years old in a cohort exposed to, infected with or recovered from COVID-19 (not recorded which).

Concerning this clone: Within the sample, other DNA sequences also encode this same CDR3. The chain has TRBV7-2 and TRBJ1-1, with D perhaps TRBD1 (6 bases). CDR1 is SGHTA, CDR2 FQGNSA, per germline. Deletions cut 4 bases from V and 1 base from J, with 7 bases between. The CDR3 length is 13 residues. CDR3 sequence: CASSSQGNTEAFF. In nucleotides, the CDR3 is TGTGCCAGCAGCTCACAGGGGAACACTGAAGCTTTCTTT.

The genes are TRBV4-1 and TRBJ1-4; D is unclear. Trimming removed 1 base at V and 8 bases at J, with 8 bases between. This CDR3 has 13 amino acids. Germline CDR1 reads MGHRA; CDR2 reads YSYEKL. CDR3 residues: CASSQVRTEKLFF. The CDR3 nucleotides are TGCGCCAGCAGCCAAGTGCGAACCGAAAAACTGTTTTTT.

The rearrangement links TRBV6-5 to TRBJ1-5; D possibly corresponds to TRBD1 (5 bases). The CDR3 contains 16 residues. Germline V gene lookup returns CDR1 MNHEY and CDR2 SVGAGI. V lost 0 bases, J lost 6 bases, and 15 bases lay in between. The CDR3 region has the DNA TGTGCCAGCAGTTACTCGCGAGTGAGGGGAGGTCAGCCCCAGCATTTT. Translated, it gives CASSYSRVRGGQPQHF.

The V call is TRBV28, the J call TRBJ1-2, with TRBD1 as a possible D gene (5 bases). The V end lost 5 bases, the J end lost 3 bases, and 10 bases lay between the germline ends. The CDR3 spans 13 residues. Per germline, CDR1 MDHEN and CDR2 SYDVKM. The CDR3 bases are TGTGCCAGCAGTCAGGACATGGACTATGGCTACACCTTC. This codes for CASSQDMDYGYTF.

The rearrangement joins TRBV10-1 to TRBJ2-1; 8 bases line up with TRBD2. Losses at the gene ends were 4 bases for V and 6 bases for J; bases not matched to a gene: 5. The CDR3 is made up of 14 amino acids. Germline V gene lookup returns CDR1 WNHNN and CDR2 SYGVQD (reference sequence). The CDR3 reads CASSAGGPSNEQFF. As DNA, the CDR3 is TGCGCCAGCAGTGCGGGGGGGCCGAGCAATGAGCAGTTCTTC.

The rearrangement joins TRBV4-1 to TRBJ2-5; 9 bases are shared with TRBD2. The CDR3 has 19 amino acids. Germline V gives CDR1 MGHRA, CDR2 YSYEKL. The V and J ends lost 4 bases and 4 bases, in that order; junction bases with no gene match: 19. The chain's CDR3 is CASSPNPSLRGGGGETQYF. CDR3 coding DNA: TGCGCCAGCAGCCCTAATCCGTCTCTTCGCGGGGGGGGTGGAGAGACCCAGTACTTC.

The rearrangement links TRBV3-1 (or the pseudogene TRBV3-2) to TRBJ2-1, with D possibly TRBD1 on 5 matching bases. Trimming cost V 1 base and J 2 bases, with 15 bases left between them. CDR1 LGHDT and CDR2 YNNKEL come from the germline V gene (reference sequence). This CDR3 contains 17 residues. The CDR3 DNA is TGTGCCAGCAGCCAAGTCCTGGGGCAGGGCCCCTACAATGAGCAGTTCTTC. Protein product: CASSQVLGQGPYNEQFF.

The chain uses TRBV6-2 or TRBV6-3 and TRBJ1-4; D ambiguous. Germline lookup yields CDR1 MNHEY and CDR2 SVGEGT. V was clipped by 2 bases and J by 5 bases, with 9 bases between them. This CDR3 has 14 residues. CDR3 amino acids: CASSYGRRNEKLFF. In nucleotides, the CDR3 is TGTGCCAGCAGTTACGGGAGACGGAATGAAAAACTGTTTTTT.

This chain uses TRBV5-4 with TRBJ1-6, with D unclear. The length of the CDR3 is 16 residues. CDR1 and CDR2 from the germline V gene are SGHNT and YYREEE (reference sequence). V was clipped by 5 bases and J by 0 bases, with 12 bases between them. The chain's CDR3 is CASSATSSSYNSPLHF. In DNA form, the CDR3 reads TGTGCCAGCAGTGCAACATCAAGCTCCTATAATTCACCCCTCCACTTT.

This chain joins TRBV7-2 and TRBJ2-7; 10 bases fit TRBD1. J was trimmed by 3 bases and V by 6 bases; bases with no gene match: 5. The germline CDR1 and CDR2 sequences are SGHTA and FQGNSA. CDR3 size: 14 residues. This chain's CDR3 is CASRTGTGVYEQYF. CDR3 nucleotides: TGTGCCAGCAGGACCGGGACAGGGGTCTACGAGCAGTACTTC.

The CDR3 loop is CATIQGIYEQYF. CDR3 DNA sequence: TGTGCCACCATACAGGGGATCTACGAGCAGTACTTC. J is TRBJ2-7 and V is TRBV2; 7 nucleotides line up with TRBD1. CDR1 is SNHLY and CDR2 is FYNNEI in the germline V gene. V shed 10 bases, J shed 3 bases, and the junction held 6 bases outside the gene matches. The CDR3 spans 12 residues.

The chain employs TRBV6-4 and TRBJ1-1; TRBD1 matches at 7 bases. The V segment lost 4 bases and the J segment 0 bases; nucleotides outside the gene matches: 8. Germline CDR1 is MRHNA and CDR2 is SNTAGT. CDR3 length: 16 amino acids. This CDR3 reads CASSGGQKTMNTEAFF. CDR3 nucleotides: TGTGCCAGCAGTGGGGGACAGAAGACGATGAACACTGAAGCTTTCTTT.

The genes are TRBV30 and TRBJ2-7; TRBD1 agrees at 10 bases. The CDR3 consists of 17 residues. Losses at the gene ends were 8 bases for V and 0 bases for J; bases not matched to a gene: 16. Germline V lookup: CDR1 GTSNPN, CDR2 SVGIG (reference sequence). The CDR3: CAGYRDRGPPLSYEQYF. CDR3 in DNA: TGTGCCGGGTACAGGGACAGGGGCCCTCCCCTCTCCTACGAGCAGTACTTC.

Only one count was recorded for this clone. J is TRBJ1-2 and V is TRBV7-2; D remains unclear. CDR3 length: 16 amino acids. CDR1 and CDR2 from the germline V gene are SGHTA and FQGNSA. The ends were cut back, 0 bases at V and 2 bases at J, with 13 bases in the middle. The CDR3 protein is CASSLARGRENYGYTF. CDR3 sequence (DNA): TGTGCCAGCAGCTTAGCGCGCGGGAGGGAGAACTATGGCTACACCTTC.

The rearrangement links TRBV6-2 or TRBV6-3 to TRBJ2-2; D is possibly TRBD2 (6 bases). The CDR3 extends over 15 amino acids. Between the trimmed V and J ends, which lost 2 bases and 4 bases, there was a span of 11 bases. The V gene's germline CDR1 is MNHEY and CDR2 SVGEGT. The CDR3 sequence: CASSYRAGSTGELFF. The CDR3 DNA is TGTGCCAGCAGTTACAGGGCGGGGAGCACCGGGGAGCTGTTTTTT.

The CDR3, as DNA: TGTGCCAGCGGCTCACTCTGGGGGGGGGACCAGCCCCAGCATTTT. This codes for CASGSLWGGDQPQHF. The chain combines TRBV21-1 with TRBJ1-5. TRBV21-1 is assigned pseudogene status. The CDR3 runs to 15 residues.

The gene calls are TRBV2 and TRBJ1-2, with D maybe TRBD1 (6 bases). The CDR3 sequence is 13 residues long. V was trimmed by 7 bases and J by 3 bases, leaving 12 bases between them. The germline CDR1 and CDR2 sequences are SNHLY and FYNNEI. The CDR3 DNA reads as TGTGCCAGCAAACTGACAGGAGACTATGGCTACACCTTC. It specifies CASKLTGDYGYTF.

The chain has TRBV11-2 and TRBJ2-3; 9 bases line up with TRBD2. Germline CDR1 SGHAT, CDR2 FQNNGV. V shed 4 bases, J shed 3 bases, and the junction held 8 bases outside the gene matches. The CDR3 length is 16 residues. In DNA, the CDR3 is TGTGCCAGCAGCTCCAGGCCTAGCGGGGCTACAGATACGCAGTATTTT. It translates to CASSSRPSGATDTQYF.

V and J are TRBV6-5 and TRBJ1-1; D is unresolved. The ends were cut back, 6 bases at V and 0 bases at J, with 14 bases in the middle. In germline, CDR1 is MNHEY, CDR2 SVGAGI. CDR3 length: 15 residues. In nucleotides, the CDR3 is TGTGCCAGCAGCGGAGGGTCTTTTATGAACACTGAAGCTTTCTTT. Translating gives CASSGGSFMNTEAFF.

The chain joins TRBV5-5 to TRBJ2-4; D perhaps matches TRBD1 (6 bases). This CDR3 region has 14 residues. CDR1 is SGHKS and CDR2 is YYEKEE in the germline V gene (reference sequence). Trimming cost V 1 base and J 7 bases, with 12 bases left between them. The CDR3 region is CASSLQGPGNIQYF. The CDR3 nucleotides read TGTGCCAGCAGCTTGCAGGGGCCGGGGAACATTCAGTACTTC.

The CDR3 loop reads CASSPGQLRGGYTF. The CDR3 DNA reads TGTGCCAGCAGTCCGGGACAGCTTAGGGGCGGCTACACCTTC. The chain recombines TRBV6-5 with TRBJ1-2, with 7 nucleotides matching TRBD1. The CDR3 has 14 residues. Per the germline V gene, CDR1 is MNHEY and CDR2 is SVGAGI. J gave up 8 bases and V 5 bases, and 11 bases lay outside the gene matches.

CDR3 sequence: CASSLLEPSGERTDTQYF. The CDR3 DNA sequence: TGTGCCAGCAGCTTGCTCGAACCTAGCGGGGAACGCACAGATACGCAGTATTTT. The chain joins TRBV7-9 to TRBJ2-3; 9 bases line up with TRBD2. The CDR3 spans 18 residues. Trimming cost V 3 bases and J 1 base; bases outside gene matches: 11. Germline V gene data show CDR1 as SEHNR and CDR2 as FQNEAQ (reference sequence).

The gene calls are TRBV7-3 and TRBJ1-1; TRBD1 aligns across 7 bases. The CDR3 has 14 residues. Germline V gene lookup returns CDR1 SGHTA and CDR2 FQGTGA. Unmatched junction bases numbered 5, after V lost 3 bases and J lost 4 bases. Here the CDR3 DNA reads TGTGCCAGCAGCTTGTCAGGGGGTAGCACTGAAGCTTTCTTT. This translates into CASSLSGGSTEAFF.

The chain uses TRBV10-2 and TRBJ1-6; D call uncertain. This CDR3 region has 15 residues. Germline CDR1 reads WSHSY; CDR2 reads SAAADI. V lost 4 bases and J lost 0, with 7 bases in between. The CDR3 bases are TGCGCCAGCAGTGTAGGGAGCTCCTATAATTCACCCCTCCACTTT. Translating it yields CASSVGSSYNSPLHF.